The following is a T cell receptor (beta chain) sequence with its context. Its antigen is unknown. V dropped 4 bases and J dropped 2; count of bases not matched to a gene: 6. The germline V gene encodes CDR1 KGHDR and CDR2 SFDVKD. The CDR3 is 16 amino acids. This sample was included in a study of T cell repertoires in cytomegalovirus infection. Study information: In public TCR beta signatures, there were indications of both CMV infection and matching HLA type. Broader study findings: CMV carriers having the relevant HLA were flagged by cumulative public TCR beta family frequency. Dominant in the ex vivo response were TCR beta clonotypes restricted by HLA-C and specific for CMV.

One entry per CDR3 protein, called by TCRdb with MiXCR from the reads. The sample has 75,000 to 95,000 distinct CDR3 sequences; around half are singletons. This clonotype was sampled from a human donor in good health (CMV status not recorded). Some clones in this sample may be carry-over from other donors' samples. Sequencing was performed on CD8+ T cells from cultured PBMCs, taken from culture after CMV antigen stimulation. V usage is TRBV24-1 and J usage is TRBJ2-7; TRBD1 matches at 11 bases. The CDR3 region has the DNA TGTGCCACCAGTGACTCGGGACAGGGGGTCCCCTACGAGCAGTACTTC. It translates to CATSDSGQGVPYEQYF.